Following are 10 T cell receptor beta chains from one sample sequenced in a study of blood T cells in healthy people across ages (dated by TCRdb to 2013 to 2016). The library was built by means of 5' RACE. These reads were obtained on an Illumina HiSeq 2500. The second PCR ran for about 6 to 12 cycles and used a J-beta primer mix along with a sample-barcoded 5' primer. The public reads were reanalyzed by TCRdb: fastp trimming at Q25, MiXCR alignment, in-frame beta chains only. Each CDR3 protein appears once, grouped with its most common genes and DNA. The sample table holds roughly 1.5 million distinct CDR3 sequences, of which approximately 43% were seen once. The ten largest clones take up about 4% of the sample. The sample consisted of blood. Source of these receptors: a woman aged 18-35 years in good health.

The chain combines TRBV2 with TRBJ2-1; D perhaps matches TRBD2 (5 bases). The J call is uncertain, as TRBJ2-7 better fits the DNA end. The CDR3 is made up of 15 amino acids. The germline CDR1 and CDR2 sequences are SNHLY and FYNNEI. CDR3 nucleotides: TGTGCCAGCAGCGCCAGAGGGAGTCTCTACAATGAGCAGTACTTC. Its protein product is CASSARGSLYNEQYF.

This clonotype was detected a few times. The genes are TRBV20-1 and TRBJ2-7, with TRBD2 identical over 8 bases. CDR3 length: 15 residues. Germline V gene sequence: CDR1 DFQATT, CDR2 SNEGSKA (reference sequence). V shed 5 bases, J shed 1 base, and the junction held 10 bases outside the gene matches. The CDR3 nucleotides read TGCAGTGCTTCTCCGGGACTAGAAGGATCCTACGAGCAGTACTTC. Protein sequence: CSASPGLEGSYEQYF.

The CDR3 loop is CASSFYREQETLYF. CDR3 DNA sequence: TGTGCCAGCAGCTTTTATAGGGAGCAAGAGACCCTGTACTTC. The chain couples TRBV7-9 to TRBJ2-7; TRBD2 is a possible D gene (5 bases). CDR1 SEHNR and CDR2 FQNEAQ come from the germline V gene (reference sequence). Between the trimmed V and J ends, which lost 3 bases and 12 bases, there was a span of 21 bases. This CDR3 spans 14 amino acids.

J is TRBJ1-1 and V is TRBV10-3; D unclear. Trimming shortened V by 0 bases and J by 2 bases, and 10 bases separated the two germline ends. This CDR3 is 15 amino acids long. CDR1 and CDR2 from the germline V gene are ENHRY and SYGVKD. The CDR3 sequence: CAISESERTNTEAFF. The CDR3 nucleotides read TGTGCCATCAGTGAGTCAGAACGAACAAACACTGAAGCTTTCTTT.

To note about this clonotype: Relative to the germline gene, one junction end is altered; a read error may explain this. The CDR3: CASSPPRQGTDAQYF. In DNA, the CDR3 is TGTGCCAGCAGCCCTCCGAGACAGGGGACAGATGCGCAGTATTTT. This rearrangement joins TRBV12-3 or TRBV12-4 to TRBJ2-3; 8 bases align to TRBD1. The CDR3 contains 15 residues.

This clonotype has just one count. The chain employs TRBV28 and TRBJ2-3, with D perhaps matching TRBD1 or TRBD2 (7 bases each). This CDR3 comprises 15 residues. In germline, CDR1 is MDHEN, CDR2 SYDVKM. Trimming shortened V by 7 bases and J by 2 bases, and 16 bases separated the two germline ends. The CDR3 DNA reads as TGTGCCAGCAAGCGGGACAGAAGTTTCACAGATACGCAGTATTTT. It is translated as CASKRDRSFTDTQYF. Full variable domain (rest looked up from reference TRBV28 and TRBJ2-3): DVKVTQSSRYLVKRTGEKVFLECVQDMDHENMFWYRQDPGLGLRLIYFSYDVKMKEKGDIPEGYSVSREKKERFSLILESASTNQTSMYLCASKRDRSFTDTQYFGPGTRLTVL.

The chain links TRBV9 to TRBJ1-6; no reliable D call. The CDR3 is 14 residues long. Trimming shortened V by 3 bases and J by 5 bases, and 9 bases separated the two germline ends. Per germline, CDR1 SGDLS and CDR2 YYNGEE. Written as DNA, the CDR3 is TGTGCCAGCAGCGAGGACGGGAATAATTCACCCCTCCACTTT. Its translation: CASSEDGNNSPLHF.

The chain joins TRBV4-1 to TRBJ2-7; D not resolved. The germline V gene has CDR1 MGHRA and CDR2 YSYEKL. CDR3 length: 15 amino acids. The ends were cut back, 0 bases at V and 6 bases at J, with 15 bases in the middle. The CDR3 spells CASSQDWALASEQYF. The CDR3 coding sequence is TGCGCCAGCAGCCAAGATTGGGCCCTCGCGAGCGAGCAGTACTTC.

To note about this clonotype: A read error may explain this, as a much larger clone is one base away. J is TRBJ2-5 and V is TRBV7-2, with D hard to call. The V gene's germline CDR1 is SGHTA and CDR2 FQGNSA. This CDR3 is 13 amino acids long. In DNA, the CDR3 is TGTGCCAGCAGCTTTAGTCTGCAAGCGACCCAGTACTTC. The encoded protein is CASSFSLQATQYF.

The J gene is TRBJ2-3, the V gene TRBV27; D call uncertain. The germline V gene encodes CDR1 MNHEY and CDR2 SMNVEV (reference sequence). The CDR3 extends over 13 amino acids. V lost 5 bases, J lost 4 bases, and 10 bases lay in between. This CDR3 reads CASSPHLADTQYF. DNA for the CDR3: TGTGCCAGCAGTCCTCACTTGGCAGATACGCAGTATTTT.